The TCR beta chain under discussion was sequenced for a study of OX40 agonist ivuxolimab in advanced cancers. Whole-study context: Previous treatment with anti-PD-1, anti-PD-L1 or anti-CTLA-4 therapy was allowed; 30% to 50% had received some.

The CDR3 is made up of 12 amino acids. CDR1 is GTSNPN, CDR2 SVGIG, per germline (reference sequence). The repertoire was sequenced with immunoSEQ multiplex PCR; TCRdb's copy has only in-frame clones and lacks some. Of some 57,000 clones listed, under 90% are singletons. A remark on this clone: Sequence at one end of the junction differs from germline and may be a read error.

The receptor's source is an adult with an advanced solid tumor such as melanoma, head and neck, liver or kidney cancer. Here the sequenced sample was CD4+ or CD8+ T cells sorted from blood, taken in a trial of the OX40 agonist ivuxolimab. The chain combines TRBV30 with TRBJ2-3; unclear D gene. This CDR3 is CAWSPSTDTQYF. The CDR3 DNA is TGTGCTTGGAGTCCTAGCACAGATACGCAGTATTTT.